These 31 T cell receptor beta chains originate from one sample sequenced in a study of T cells in Graves' hyperthyroidism and ophthalmopathy. Amplified TCR beta CDR3 regions came from RNA transcripts. A first-round RT-PCR of the TCR CDR3 used the HTBI primer set. TCRdb reprocessed the multiplex PCR reads via MiXCR and lists one record per CDR3 protein. The sample contains hundreds of thousands of distinct CDR3 sequences, 20% to 25% of which appear only once. The sequenced material came from blood. These receptors were taken from a man in his forties or fifties with Graves' hyperthyroidism that later progressed to Graves' ophthalmopathy.

The table lists this clonotype with many counts. The rearrangement uses TRBV6-5 and TRBJ2-2; 8 nucleotides match TRBD2. The CDR3 is 18 amino acids. Germline values: CDR1 MNHEY, CDR2 SVGAGI. The V gene end was trimmed by 2 bases and the J gene end by 1 base; junction bases not matched to a gene: 9. CDR3 loop: CASSYRPVTSVNTGELFF. CDR3 nucleotides: TGTGCCAGCAGTTACCGTCCTGTGACTAGCGTGAACACCGGGGAGCTGTTTTTT.

The table lists this clonotype with many counts. The V and J genes are TRBV5-1 and TRBJ1-1, with D hard to call. Trimming stripped 3 bases from V and 4 bases from J, with 31 bases between. Germline V lookup: CDR1 SGHRS, CDR2 YFSETQ. CDR3 length: 20 amino acids. In nucleotides, the CDR3 is TGCGCCAGCAGCTCGGAACGGGGATTTCCGGGTTCCGCGTCGTTCACTGAAGCTTTCTTT. The encoded protein is CASSSERGFPGSASFTEAFF.

This clonotype was found many times. The junction shows a germline mismatch at one end, possibly a read error. The chain uses TRBV2 and TRBJ2-7; 11 bases fit TRBD2. In germline, CDR1 is SNHLY, CDR2 FYNNEI. This CDR3 comprises 15 residues. The CDR3 sequence: CAGSDSSGRSREQYF. CDR3 in DNA: TGTGCCGGCAGTGATTCTAGCGGGAGGTCGCGCGAGCAGTACTTC.

This clonotype was seen many times. This chain's CDR3 is CAISESGGLGETQYF. The DNA of the CDR3 is TGTGCCATCAGTGAGTCTGGAGGCCTTGGAGAGACCCAGTACTTC. The chain is built from TRBV10-3 and TRBJ2-5; D possibly corresponds to TRBD2 (5 bases). V lost 0 bases and J 4 bases, leaving 12 bases between the germline ends. This CDR3 spans 15 amino acids. The germline CDR1 and CDR2 sequences are ENHRY and SYGVKD.

This clonotype was counted only a few times. V usage is TRBV2 and J usage is TRBJ2-2; 9 bases line up with TRBD2. The V and J ends lost 6 bases and 0 bases, in that order; junction bases with no gene match: 17. The germline CDR1 and CDR2 sequences are SNHLY and FYNNEI. CDR3 size: 20 residues. CDR3 sequence reads: CASRNSLAGGKIANTGELFF. The CDR3 DNA reads TGTGCCAGCAGGAACTCCCTTGCGGGAGGGAAAATCGCGAACACCGGGGAGCTGTTTTTT.

The sample holds many counts of this clonotype. The chain couples TRBV18 to TRBJ2-1; 8 positions agree with TRBD2. V lost 1 base and J lost 3; bases outside the gene matches: 8. This CDR3 has 17 amino acids. Germline V gene lookup returns CDR1 KGHSH and CDR2 LQKENI. CDR3 sequence: CASSPRGKREFYNEQFF. The CDR3 DNA reads TGTGCCAGCTCACCACGCGGCAAGCGGGAGTTCTACAATGAGCAGTTCTTC.

The chain joins TRBV6-2 or TRBV6-3 to TRBJ1-1, with D maybe TRBD1 (6 bases). The germline CDR1 and CDR2 sequences are MNHEY and SVGEGT. V was clipped by 2 bases and J by 6 bases, with 16 bases between them. There are 15 residues in the CDR3. DNA for the CDR3: TGTGCCAGCAGTTACGTACAGGGAGTCGGCGCTGAAGCTTTCTTT. As protein: CASSYVQGVGAEAFF.

There are many counts of this clonotype. The rearrangement uses TRBV6-5 and TRBJ1-1; the D is unclear. The CDR3 has 15 amino acids. Germline V gene lookup returns CDR1 MNHEY and CDR2 SVGAGI. Trimming removed 2 bases at V and 0 bases at J, with 10 bases between. CDR3 sequence: CASSYDGGMNTEAFF. The CDR3 nucleotides are TGTGCCAGCAGTTACGACGGAGGGATGAACACTGAAGCTTTCTTT.

The chain uses TRBV7-2 and TRBJ1-2; TRBD1 aligns across 8 bases. Trimming removed 5 bases from V and 8 bases from J; junction bases left unmatched: 10. This CDR3 has 14 residues. The germline V gene has CDR1 SGHTA and CDR2 FQGNSA. CDR3 sequence (DNA): TGTGCCAGCAGCACCCCAGGGGGCTTCTGGGGCTACACCTTC. Protein product: CASSTPGGFWGYTF.

Many counts were recorded for this clonotype. The J gene is TRBJ2-7, the V gene TRBV6-5, with 7 bases identical to TRBD2. The CDR3 consists of 14 residues. CDR1 and CDR2 (germline): MNHEY, SVGAGI. V dropped 7 bases and J dropped 0; count of bases not matched to a gene: 6. In DNA form, the CDR3 reads TGTGCCAGCATCAAAGCTAGCGGCTCCTACGAGCAGTACTTC. This encodes CASIKASGSYEQYF.

This clonotype showed up many times. This may be a read error, as it is one base from a much larger clone. The chain recombines TRBV24-1 with TRBJ2-7; 8 nucleotides agree with TRBD1. The CDR3 has 15 amino acids. CDR1 and CDR2 from the germline V gene are KGHDR and SFDVKD. V trimming: 5 bases; J trimming: 3 bases; junction bases outside the gene matches: 8. The CDR3 sequence is CATSGRTGSVYEQYF. CDR3 sequence (DNA): TGTGCCACCAGTGGTAGGACAGGGAGTGTCTACGAGCAGTACTTC.

There are many counts of this clonotype. This chain connects TRBV19 to TRBJ1-5; the D is unclear. The V end was cut by 1 base, the J end by 5 bases, with 9 bases between. This CDR3 has 14 residues. CDR1 and CDR2 (germline): LNHDA, SQIVND (reference sequence). The CDR3 sequence is CASSIASGYQPQHF. In DNA form, the CDR3 reads TGTGCCAGTAGTATAGCCTCGGGGTATCAGCCCCAGCATTTT.

This clonotype was recorded at least ten times. V usage is TRBV2 and J usage is TRBJ1-5; D gene uncertain. V lost 2 bases and J lost 5, with 13 bases in between. The germline V gene has CDR1 SNHLY and CDR2 FYNNEI. The CDR3 runs to 15 residues. The CDR3 DNA sequence: TGTGCCAGCAGTGAATGGCCGACACGGTATCAGCCCCAGCATTTT. Protein: CASSEWPTRYQPQHF.

The CDR3 is CASSLIRQEGPYEQYF. The CDR3 DNA follows: TGTGCCAGCAGTTTAATCAGACAGGAAGGTCCCTACGAGCAGTACTTC. This chain links TRBV12-3 or TRBV12-4 with TRBJ2-7; weak D call: TRBD1 (6 bases). V shed 2 bases and J shed 2 bases, with 16 bases lying between them. The CDR3 spans 16 residues.

This clonotype was counted many times. V is TRBV9 and J is TRBJ1-1; D gene ambiguous. This CDR3 has 16 residues. Germline CDR1 is SGDLS and CDR2 is YYNGEE. Trimming stripped 0 bases from V and 2 bases from J, with 14 bases between. The CDR3 here is CASSVEPGRGNTEAFF. CDR3 sequence (DNA): TGTGCCAGCAGCGTAGAGCCCGGACGAGGCAACACTGAAGCTTTCTTT.

The chain employs TRBV14 and TRBJ2-5, with 8 positions matching TRBD1. The trim removed 0 bases at V and 6 bases at J, leaving 12 bases unmatched. Germline CDR1 and CDR2: SGHDN and FVKESK. The CDR3 loop spans 17 amino acids. For the CDR3, the DNA is TGTGCCAGCAGCCAAGATAGCACAGGGGGAGTGTTAAAGACCCAGTACTTC. The encoded protein is CASSQDSTGGVLKTQYF.

This clonotype was recorded at least ten times. The rearrangement uses TRBV7-2 and TRBJ2-7; possibly TRBD2 for D (5 bases). The CDR3 consists of 13 residues. Germline CDR1 reads SGHTA; CDR2 reads FQGNSA. Trimming left V 5 bases short and J 6 bases short, with 14 bases between. The CDR3 spells CASSTRTRFEQYF. The CDR3 DNA sequence: TGTGCCAGCAGCACCCGTACTAGATTCGAGCAGTACTTC. The full variable domain, rest sourced from reference TRBV7-2 and TRBJ2-7, is GAGVSQSPSNKVTEKGKDVELRCDPISGHTALYWYRQSLGQGLEFLIYFQGNSAPDKSGLPSDRFSAERTGGSVSTLTIQRTQQEDSAVYLCASSTRTRFEQYFGPGTRLTVT.

V gene TRBV7-9 combines with J gene TRBJ2-4; 7 positions agree with TRBD1. The CDR3 covers 14 residues. The germline CDR1 and CDR2 sequences are SEHNR and FQNEAQ (reference sequence). V shed 2 bases, J shed 7 bases, and the junction held 5 bases outside the gene matches. The CDR3 nucleotides are TGTGCCAGCAGCTTACGGGACAGCGAGAACATTCAGTACTTC. It is translated as CASSLRDSENIQYF. The entire variable domain, with the rest obtained from reference TRBV7-9 and TRBJ2-4, is as follows: DTGVSQNPRHKITKRGQNVTFRCDPISEHNRLYWYRQTLGQGPEFLTYFQNEAQLEKSRLLSDRFSAERPKGSFSTLEIQRTEQGDSAMYLCASSLRDSENIQYFGAGTRLSVL.

This clonotype was picked up many times. The chain joins TRBV20-1 to TRBJ2-7; D uncertain. The germline V gene encodes CDR1 DFQATT and CDR2 SNEGSKA (reference sequence). The CDR3 loop spans 14 amino acids. The ends were cut back, 5 bases at V and 4 bases at J, with 18 bases in the middle. CDR3 DNA: TGCAGTGCTTTTTCACCAACTAATGGGTACGAGCAGTACTTC. This codes for CSAFSPTNGYEQYF.

The rearrangement joins TRBV12-5 to TRBJ1-1, with TRBD1 matching 8 bases. The CDR3 runs 13 residues. After removal of 5 bases from V and 3 bases from J, the junction contained 2 bases not matched to a gene. The germline V gene has CDR1 LGHNT and CDR2 FRNRAP. The CDR3 reads CASGRDRHTEAFF. Written as DNA, the CDR3 is TGTGCTAGTGGTAGGGACAGGCACACTGAAGCTTTCTTT. Using reference TRBV12-5 and TRBJ1-1 for the parts outside the CDR3, the full variable domain is DARVTQTPRHKVTEMGQEVTMRCQPILGHNTVFWYRQTMMQGLELLAYFRNRAPLDDSGMPKDRFSAEMPDATLATLKIQPSEPRDSAVYFCASGRDRHTEAFFGQGTRLTVV.

This clonotype was detected ten times or more. The V call is TRBV6-1, the J call TRBJ2-2; possible D gene TRBD2, 6 bases. Germline assignment: CDR1 MNHNS and CDR2 SASEGT. The CDR3 spans 14 residues. Deletions cut 5 bases from V and 5 bases from J, with 12 bases between. In DNA, the CDR3 is TGTGCCAGCAGTACACTAGCAGCTACCGGGGAGCTGTTTTTT. This gives the protein CASSTLAATGELFF.

This clonotype was seen many times. CDR3 sequence (DNA): TGTGCCAGCAGTTACAGGGCCCGGGACAGGGGTGGCGAGACCCAGTACTTC. It translates to CASSYRARDRGGETQYF. J is TRBJ2-5 and V is TRBV6-5, with 10 bases fitting TRBD1. This CDR3 comprises 17 residues. Trimming at V came to 2 bases and at J to 5 bases, leaving 11 bases not matched to a gene. CDR1 and CDR2 from the germline V gene are MNHEY and SVGAGI.

This clonotype has just a few counts. This sequence joins TRBV7-2 and TRBJ2-7; 8 nucleotides align to TRBD2. V lost 3 bases and J lost 4; bases outside the gene matches: 2. Germline V gene lookup returns CDR1 SGHTA and CDR2 FQGNSA. The CDR3 is 13 residues long. In DNA form, the CDR3 reads TGTGCCAGCAGCTTTAGCGGGAAATACGAGCAGTACTTC. It codes for CASSFSGKYEQYF. The whole variable domain, filled in from reference TRBV7-2 and TRBJ2-7, reads GAGVSQSPSNKVTEKGKDVELRCDPISGHTALYWYRQSLGQGLEFLIYFQGNSAPDKSGLPSDRFSAERTGGSVSTLTIQRTQQEDSAVYLCASSFSGKYEQYFGPGTRLTVT.

This clonotype has a count of ten or more. The chain couples TRBV19 to TRBJ1-5, with D uncertain. Germline-derived CDR1 and CDR2 are LNHDA and SQIVND (reference sequence). Trimming removed 4 bases from V and 2 bases from J, with 6 bases in between. The CDR3 is 13 residues long. The CDR3 is CASSNEGNQPQHF. CDR3 nucleotide sequence: TGTGCCAGTAGTAACGAGGGCAATCAGCCCCAGCATTTT.

This clonotype occurred many times. J is TRBJ2-5 and V is TRBV29-1; weak D call: TRBD1 (5 bases). The germline gives CDR1 SQVTM, CDR2 ANQGSEA. The CDR3 totals 11 residues. The ends were cut back, 4 bases at V and 3 bases at J, with 6 bases in the middle. The CDR3 is CSVGGEETQYF. In DNA, the CDR3 is TGCAGCGTTGGGGGCGAAGAGACCCAGTACTTC.

This clonotype was seen at least ten times. A much larger clone lies a single base off, so this may be a read error. The chain links TRBV4-2 to TRBJ1-1; 8 bases are shared with TRBD1. With V trimmed by 5 bases and J by 4 bases, 3 bases remained unmatched. Germline-derived CDR1 and CDR2 are LGHNA and YNFKEQ. This CDR3 is built from 13 residues. In nucleotides, the CDR3 is TGTGCCAGCAGCGCACAGGGGGGCACTGAAGCTTTCTTT. Its translation is CASSAQGGTEAFF.

The rearrangement uses TRBV11-3 and TRBJ2-2; 11 bases fit TRBD1. This CDR3 contains 14 residues. The ends lost 11 bases at V and 5 bases at J; junction bases unmatched: 7. Germline V gives CDR1 SGHNT, CDR2 YENEEA. The CDR3 DNA is TGTGCCGGAACCGGGACAGGGGGTACCGGGGAGCTGTTTTTT. Amino acids: CAGTGTGGTGELFF.

This clonotype was picked up many times. This chain connects TRBV20-1 to TRBJ1-2; 10 bases line up with TRBD1. Looked up from germline, CDR1 is DFQATT and CDR2 is SNEGSKA (reference sequence). This CDR3 is 15 amino acids long. The J segment lost 5 bases and the V segment lost 2 bases, leaving 8 bases of the junction unmatched. The CDR3 protein is CSARPHPGQGYGYTF. The DNA of the CDR3 is TGCAGTGCTAGACCCCACCCGGGACAGGGGTATGGCTACACCTTC.

This clonotype has ten or more counts. The CDR3 is CASSMVWDPPRETQYF. The CDR3, as DNA: TGTGCCAGTAGTATGGTTTGGGACCCACCGCGGGAGACCCAGTACTTC. The V and J genes are TRBV19 and TRBJ2-5, with D perhaps assigned TRBD1 or TRBD2 (5 bases each). With 3 bases removed from V and 5 bases from J, the gap between germline ends came to 19 bases. The germline gives CDR1 LNHDA, CDR2 SQIVND (reference sequence). The CDR3 is made up of 16 amino acids.

This clonotype was observed at least ten times. The J gene is TRBJ2-5, the V gene TRBV6-1; 7 bases agree with TRBD1. CDR1 MNHNS and CDR2 SASEGT come from the germline V gene. This CDR3 region has 15 residues. Unmatched junction bases numbered 8, after V lost 4 bases and J lost 3 bases. DNA for the CDR3: TGTGCCAGCAGTGGCCAGGGGACAGAAAAAGAGACCCAGTACTTC. Encoded protein: CASSGQGTEKETQYF.

CDR3 nucleotides: TGTGCCAGCAGTTTACCGCAGGGGTACCAAGAGACCCAGTACTTC. Translation gives CASSLPQGYQETQYF. V and J are TRBV28 and TRBJ2-5; maybe TRBD1 (6 bases). The germline gives CDR1 MDHEN, CDR2 SYDVKM. With 2 bases removed from V and 0 bases from J, the gap between germline ends came to 10 bases. The CDR3 is 15 amino acids.